The rows below give T cell receptor beta chains drawn from one sample of a study of CD8+ T cells in alopecia areata. Method: immunoSEQ multiplex PCR; TCRdb's copy keeps in-frame clones and lacks some. The data contain over 250,000 clones, 60% of them seen just once; the ten biggest clones take up 0.9% to 0.95%. Sequenced here: CD4+ T cells sorted from blood, sampled around week 54, from a patient treated with tofacitinib. The receptors shown here come from a human donor with alopecia areata. The CDR3 runs from the conserved cysteine through the conserved F or W. A D gene is named only where the DNA matches it firmly. The size of a clone is reported for some rows only, either as once, few or many, or as a class for expanded clones.

>15|TRBJ2-1|TRBV5-1|TRBD1|NA
TGCGCCAGCAGCCCAAGACAGGGGTCCTACAATGAGCAGTTCTTC
CASSPRQGSYNEQFF
>19|TRBJ2-1|TRBV30|TRBD2|NA
TGTGCCTGGAGTAAGGGGACTAGCGGGGGGATCAGCTCCTACAATGAGCAGTTCTTC
CAWSKGTSGGISSYNEQFF
>13|TRBJ1-2|TRBV30|NA|NA
TGTGCCTGGAGTGTACACGGGGCCTATGGCTACACCTTC
CAWSVHGAYGYTF
>18|TRBJ2-6|TRBV4-1|TRBD1|NA
TGCGCCAGCTCGGGTTCCGGGACAGGGCAGGCTGGGGCCAACGTCCTGACTTTC
CASSGSGTGQAGANVLTF
>15|TRBJ1-5|TRBV5-6|NA|few
TGTGCCAGCAGCTACACACCAGATAGCAATCAGCCCCAGCATTTT
CASSYTPDSNQPQHF
>13|TRBJ1-1|TRBV29-1|TRBD1|few
TGCAGCGCGGAGGGACAGGGCGACACTGAAGCTTTCTTT
CSAEGQGDTEAFF
>16|TRBJ2-5|TRBV5-6|TRBD1|NA
TGTGCCAGCAGCGCACCAATAGGGGGCGCGGGTGAGACCCAGTACTTC
CASSAPIGGAGETQYF
>15|TRBJ2-7|TRBV5-1|NA|NA
TGCGCCAGCAGCTTGGTTACGGGGACCCCCTACGAGCAGTACTTC
CASSLVTGTPYEQYF
>13|TRBJ2-7|TRBV7-3|TRBD1|NA
TGTGCCAGCAGCCGGGACAGGGTATCCGAGCAGTACTTC
CASSRDRVSEQYF
>14|TRBJ2-7|TRBV5-4|NA|NA
TGTGCCAGCAGCCGCGGGCAGGGTCGCCACGAGCAGTACTTC
CASSRGQGRHEQYF
>15|TRBJ2-3|TRBV7-4|TRBD1|NA
TGTGCCAGCAGCTCGAGACAGGGGTCCACAGATACGCAGTATTTT
CASSSRQGSTDTQYF
>14|TRBJ2-7|TRBV7-3|TRBD1|few
TGTGCCAGCAGCAGGCCGGGACAGGGGAACGAGCAGTACTTC
CASSRPGQGNEQYF
>12|TRBJ2-7|TRBV29-1|TRBD1|few
TGCAGCGTTCAGGGACAGTCCTACGAGCAGTACTTC
CSVQGQSYEQYF